Here is one T cell receptor beta chain with its context. Methods used by the authors: Amplification from reference gene primers served as the basis for estimated nucleated cell counts. Clones were read by immunoSEQ multiplex PCR, and TCRdb kept only the in-frame ones, dropping some. Clone size and the V and J calls come from that table; the DNA yielded D and trimming. This sample yields tens of thousands of clones, of which roughly 80% are seen a single time; around 4.3% belongs to the top ten. This record comes from a study of blood T cell repertoires in COVID-19. Study-wide background: The United States, Italy and Spain supplied acute and convalescent COVID-19 samples. Sources were T cells, B-cell-depleted T cells, or PBMCs; the material itself was cDNA or gDNA.

Germline CDR1 reads LNHNV; CDR2 reads YYDKDF (reference sequence). The length of the CDR3 is 14 residues. V lost 6 bases and J lost 2, with 14 bases in between. The TCR was taken from an older woman with acute or convalescent COVID-19. The sequenced sample consisted of peripheral blood. J is TRBJ2-7 and V is TRBV15, with TRBD1 as a possible D gene (6 bases). The CDR3 spells CATRPGRTAYEQYF. DNA for the CDR3: TGTGCCACCAGACCCGGTCGGACAGCCTACGAGCAGTACTTC. Supplemented by reference TRBV15 and TRBJ2-7, the full variable domain reads DAMVIQNPRYQVTQFGKPVTLSCSQTLNHNVMYWYQQKSSQAPKLLFHYYDKDFNNEADTPDNFQSRRPNTSFCFLDIRSPGLGDTAMYLCATRPGRTAYEQYFGPGTRLTVT.